The source of this T cell receptor (beta chain) is a study of blood T cell repertoires in COVID-19. Overall study context: The origin of the acute and convalescent COVID-19 samples was the United States, Italy and Spain. Sample material is recorded as cDNA or gDNA derived from T cells, B-cell-depleted T cells, or PBMCs.

Authors' analysis steps: Nucleated cell counts were estimated from reference gene primer amplification. TCRdb's table, derived via immunoSEQ multiplex PCR, lists solely in-frame clones and lacks some. For V, J and clone size, that table is used; D and trimming come from the DNA. Among about 240,000 clones listed, 75% to 85% were seen once. The CDR3 sequence is 15 residues long. V trimming: 1 base; J trimming: 7 bases; junction bases outside the gene matches: 5. Looked up from germline, CDR1 is MGHRA and CDR2 is YSYEKL. This rearrangement joins TRBV4-1 to TRBJ1-4; 8 positions match TRBD1. Sequencing was performed on peripheral blood. The receptor was isolated from a woman aged 80 or over with COVID-19, enrolled during active disease. Here the CDR3 reads CASSQAQGAGEKLFF. In DNA form, the CDR3 reads TGCGCCAGCAGCCAAGCTCAGGGGGCGGGTGAAAAACTGTTTTTT.